The following is a TCR beta chain sequence with its context. The sample is drawn from a study of blood T cell repertoires in COVID-19. At the level of the study: COVID-19 samples, acute and convalescent, were from the United States, Italy and Spain. Sources were T cells, B-cell-depleted T cells, or PBMCs; the material itself was cDNA or gDNA.

Profiling relied on immunoSEQ multiplex PCR, and the TCRdb table lists in-frame clones only, not all of them. The table has 250,000 or so clones, about four fifths seen once. Germline loops: CDR1 MGHRA, CDR2 YSYEKL. Trimming stripped 3 bases from V and 8 bases from J, with 7 bases between. CDR3 length: 12 amino acids. The sequenced sample was peripheral blood. This TCR was recovered from a man aged 45-65 years with acute or convalescent COVID-19. The chain has TRBV4-1 and TRBJ1-4; unclear D gene. The CDR3 nucleotides read TGCGCCAGCAGCCACAACGAGGAAAAACTGTTTTTT. It is translated as CASSHNEEKLFF.